This T cell receptor (beta chain) is from a study of T cell responses to AZD1222 COVID-19 vaccine (dated by TCRdb to about 2021). General notes on the study: A total of under 250 trial participants underwent TCR sequencing, of whom 200 to 220 had received two doses of AZD1222 and approximately 26 had received two doses of the MenACWY control vaccine. Enrollment into the trials was organized by age into subgroups of 18-55, 56-69 and 70-plus years, and those subgroups contained roughly 160, 29 and 62 TCR-sequenced participants, respectively.

The CDR3 regions of human TCRbeta chains were subjected to immunosequencing. Turning to the authors' computational methods: Repertoire TCRs were matched against a reference library of SARS-CoV-2-specific TCRs generated with the MIRA antigen-specificity platform. Breadth was defined as the fraction of unique TCRs that were SARS-CoV-2-associated, and depth was defined as the fraction of total T cells that were SARS-CoV-2-associated. Using the MIRA data, each spike-specific TCR was mapped to the spike region that the TCR reacts to and placed in a CD4 or CD8 class. Log10-transformed breadth and depth values were compared by one-way ANOVA with Sidak's multiple comparisons tests. Held by TCRdb, this immuneACCESS table contains in-frame sequences only and omits some clones. Under half of the omission traces to an unresolved V gene where checked; the cause of the rest is unknown. The D gene and trimming were derived from the DNA, and the V and J assignments and clone size from that table. The sample profile shows over 130,000 clones; over 75% of them were found once. The top ten clonotypes cover under 4% of the sample.

Its CDR3 holds 13 amino acids, cysteine through phenylalanine. Only the CDR3 portion is preserved as DNA: 39 bases, with reading frame beginning at the first base. Trimming removed 3 bases from V and 3 bases from J, leaving 9 bases between the germline ends. The germline V gene sets CDR1 to SGHTA and CDR2 to FQGNSA. Notes on this clone: No cognate antigen has been identified for it. No quality values exist for individual bases; no much larger clone is one base distant.

Study-level results and caveats: No day 14 peak-response samples were available, so repertoires were characterized only after the peak T cell response. CD4 TCRs associated with the vaccine covered the entire spike protein, and the dominant responses were in regions 160-218 and 743-854. Conclusions about previously exposed vaccinees were limited because only 5 or 6 AZD1222 recipients were SARS-CoV-2 seropositive at baseline. In the small 56-69-year group, the increase in depth fell short of significance, most likely because of low power. Nearly half of unique spike-specific TCRs reportedly recognized epitopes outside regions mutated in the B.1.351 and B.1.1.7 variants. After two AZD1222 doses, spike-specific TCR breadth and depth were significantly higher than at day 0 and than in MenACWY recipients. Participants were mostly white British, with more females than males. The authors suggested clonal diversity may have been underestimated.

The sample's time point label is to be understood as: about 28 days (+/-7) after the second vaccine dose. AZD1222 recipients with second doses at about 4 weeks or about 12 weeks were pooled, because spike-specific TCR depth and breadth did not differ between schedules. Samples from vaccinated people were obtained from the UK trials COV001 and COV002, which included a single-blind randomized controlled phase 2/3 trial of AZD1222 (ChAdOx1 nCoV-19) in healthy adults. Trial participant PBMC samples were collected at day 0 and day 28 after the second dose for TCRbeta chain sequencing. Sequences were derived from peripheral blood, sampled 28 days after the second AZD1222 dose. The receptor was isolated from an adult who received the AZD1222 COVID-19 vaccine. This chain is built from TRBV7-2 and TRBJ2-7, with a tentative D call of TRBD1 or TRBD2, each matching 5 bases. CDR3 region: CASSFGGDYEQYF. The DNA sequence is TGTGCCAGCAGCTTTGGGGGAGACTACGAGCAGTACTTC.